Following are 4 T cell receptor beta chains from one sample sequenced in a study of cytomegalovirus exposure and HLA in healthy donors. The PCR made use of 60 Vbeta and 13 Jbeta primers. Profiled with immunoSEQ multiplex PCR; TCRdb holds only in-frame clones, not every one. The data contain 95,000 to 150,000 clones, around 78% of them seen just once; the ten biggest clones take up around 3.6%. The sequencing sample was made of PBMCs. Receptors originate from a middle-aged man in good health and CMV-seronegative.

Only a few counts were recorded for this clone. The chain carries TRBV11-3 and TRBJ1-2, with D hard to call. The CDR3 covers 12 residues. The V gene's germline CDR1 is SGHNT and CDR2 YENEEA. The ends were cut back, 3 bases at V and 4 bases at J, with 6 bases in the middle. CDR3 sequence: CASSLNGYGYTF. CDR3 nucleotides: TGTGCCAGCAGCTTGAACGGCTATGGCTACACCTTC.

The chain combines TRBV28 with TRBJ1-6; D possibly corresponds to TRBD1 (6 bases). Germline CDR1 reads MDHEN; CDR2 reads SYDVKM. V lost 7 bases, J lost 9 bases, and 19 bases lay in between. The length of the CDR3 is 15 residues. The CDR3 nucleotides read TGTGCCAGCACTCCACGAACAGGGCGAGGTTCACCCCTCCACTTT. Translation gives CASTPRTGRGSPLHF.

Details on this clone: The germline gene is not matched at one end of the junction; a read error may be the cause. The V call is TRBV28, the J call TRBJ1-1, with D possibly TRBD1 on 5 matching bases. CDR1 and CDR2 from the germline V gene are MDHEN and SYDVKM. This CDR3 is built from 14 residues. The CDR3, as DNA: TGTGCCAGCACTTTACTTATTCCTCAGGGAAGAGCTTTCTTT. Translating it yields CASTLLIPQGRAFF.

The chain combines TRBV7-6 with TRBJ1-2, with a tentative D call TRBD1 (5 bases). The CDR3 sequence is 13 residues long. Germline V CDR1 and CDR2: SGHVS, FNYEAQ. V shed 1 base and J shed 5 bases, with 8 bases lying between them. In DNA form, the CDR3 reads TGTGCCAGCAGCTTAGGACAGAATTATGGCTACACCTTC. This gives the protein CASSLGQNYGYTF.